This paragraph covers one T cell receptor (beta chain) sequence. Vbeta (60) and Jbeta (13) primers were used in the PCR. Repertoires were generated with immunoSEQ multiplex PCR, while TCRdb's copy carries only in-frame clones and drops some. Here the sample spans 55,000 to 80,000 clones, around 74% being singletons. The record originates from a study of cytomegalovirus exposure and HLA in healthy donors. CDR3 length: 12 residues. V was pared by 0 bases and J by 10 bases, with 8 bases between. The germline CDR1 and CDR2 sequences are SGDLS and YYNGEE. V gene TRBV9 combines with J gene TRBJ2-1; no definite D call. The receptor was derived from a woman in her thirties in good health and CMV-seropositive. Sequencing was done on a sample of PBMCs. The DNA for the CDR3 is TGTGCCAGCAGCGTAGGGCTGTCAGAGCAGTTCTTC. It encodes CASSVGLSEQFF. Drawing the rest from reference TRBV9 and TRBJ2-1, the complete variable domain is DSGVTQTPKHLITATGQRVTLRCSPRSGDLSVYWYQQSLDQGLQFLIQYYNGEERAKGNILERFSAQQFPDLHSELNLSSLELGDSALYFCASSVGLSEQFFGPGTRLTVL.